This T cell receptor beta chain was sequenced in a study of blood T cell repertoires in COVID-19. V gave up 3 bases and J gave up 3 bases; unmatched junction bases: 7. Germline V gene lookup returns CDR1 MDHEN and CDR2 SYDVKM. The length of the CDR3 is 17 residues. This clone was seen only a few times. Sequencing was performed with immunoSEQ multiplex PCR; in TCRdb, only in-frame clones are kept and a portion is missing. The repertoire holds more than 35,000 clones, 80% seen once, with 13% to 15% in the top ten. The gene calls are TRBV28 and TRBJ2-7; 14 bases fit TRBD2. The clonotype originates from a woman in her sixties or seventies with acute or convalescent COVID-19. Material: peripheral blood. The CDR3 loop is CASSFGTSGSSFYEQYF. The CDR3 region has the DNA TGTGCCAGCAGTTTCGGGACTAGCGGGAGTAGTTTCTACGAGCAGTACTTC. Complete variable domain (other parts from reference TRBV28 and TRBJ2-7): DVKVTQSSRYLVKRTGEKVFLECVQDMDHENMFWYRQDPGLGLRLIYFSYDVKMKEKGDIPEGYSVSREKKERFSLILESASTNQTSMYLCASSFGTSGSSFYEQYFGPGTRLTVT.